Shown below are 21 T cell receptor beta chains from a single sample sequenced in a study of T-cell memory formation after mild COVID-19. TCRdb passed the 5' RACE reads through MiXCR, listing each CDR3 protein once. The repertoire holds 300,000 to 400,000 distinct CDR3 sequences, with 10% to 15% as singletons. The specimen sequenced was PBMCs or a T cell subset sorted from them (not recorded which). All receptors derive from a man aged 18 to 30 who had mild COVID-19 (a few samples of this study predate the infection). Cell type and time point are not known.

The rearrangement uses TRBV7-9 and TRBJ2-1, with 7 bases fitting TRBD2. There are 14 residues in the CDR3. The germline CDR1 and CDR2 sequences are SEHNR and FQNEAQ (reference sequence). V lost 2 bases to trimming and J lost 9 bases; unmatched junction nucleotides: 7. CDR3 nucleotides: TGTGCCAGCAGCTTATACGGGGGGACGGGTGAGCAGTTCTTC. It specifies CASSLYGGTGEQFF. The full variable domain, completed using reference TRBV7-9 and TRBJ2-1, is DTGVSQNPRHKITKRGQNVTFRCDPISEHNRLYWYRQTLGQGPEFLTYFQNEAQLEKSRLLSDRFSAERPKGSFSTLEIQRTEQGDSAMYLCASSLYGGTGEQFFGPGTRLTVL.

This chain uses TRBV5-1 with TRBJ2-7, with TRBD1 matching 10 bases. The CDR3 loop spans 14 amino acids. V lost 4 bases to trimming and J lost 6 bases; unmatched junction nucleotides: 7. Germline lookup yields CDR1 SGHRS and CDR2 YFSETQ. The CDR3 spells CASSTGTGESEQYF. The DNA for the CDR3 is TGCGCCAGCAGCACCGGGACAGGGGAGAGCGAGCAGTACTTC.

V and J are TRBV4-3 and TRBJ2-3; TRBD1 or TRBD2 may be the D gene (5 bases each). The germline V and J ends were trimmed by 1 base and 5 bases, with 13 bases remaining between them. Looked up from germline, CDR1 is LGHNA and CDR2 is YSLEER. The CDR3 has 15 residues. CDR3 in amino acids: CASSQAGRQKDTQYF. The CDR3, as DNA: TGCGCCAGCAGCCAAGCGGGACGGCAAAAAGATACGCAGTATTTT.

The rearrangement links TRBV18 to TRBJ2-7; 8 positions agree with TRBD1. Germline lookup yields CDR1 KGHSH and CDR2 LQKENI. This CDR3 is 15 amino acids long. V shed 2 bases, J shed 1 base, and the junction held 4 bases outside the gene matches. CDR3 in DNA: TGTGCCAGCTCACCAGGACAGGGCGCGTCCTACGAGCAGTACGTC. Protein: CASSPGQGASYEQYV.

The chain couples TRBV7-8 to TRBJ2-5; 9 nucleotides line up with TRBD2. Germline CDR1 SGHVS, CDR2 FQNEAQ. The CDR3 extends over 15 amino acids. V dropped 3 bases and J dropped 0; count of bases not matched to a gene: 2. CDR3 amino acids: CASSLSGGNQETQYF. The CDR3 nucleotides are TGTGCCAGCAGCTTGAGCGGGGGGAACCAAGAGACCCAGTACTTC.

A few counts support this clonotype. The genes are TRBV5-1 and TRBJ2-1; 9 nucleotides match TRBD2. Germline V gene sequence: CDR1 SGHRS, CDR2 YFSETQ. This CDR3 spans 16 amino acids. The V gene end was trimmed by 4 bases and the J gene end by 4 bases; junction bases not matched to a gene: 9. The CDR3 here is CASSPDLAGKYNEQFF. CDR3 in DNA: TGCGCCAGCAGCCCGGACCTAGCGGGAAAGTACAATGAGCAGTTCTTC.

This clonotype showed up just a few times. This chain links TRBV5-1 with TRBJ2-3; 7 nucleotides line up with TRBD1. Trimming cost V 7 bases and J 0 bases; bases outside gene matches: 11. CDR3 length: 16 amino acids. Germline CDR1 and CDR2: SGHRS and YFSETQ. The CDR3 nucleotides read TGCGCCAGCGGACAGGTCCCGAATCCCAGCACAGATACGCAGTATTTT. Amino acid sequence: CASGQVPNPSTDTQYF.

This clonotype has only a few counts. The CDR3 DNA reads as TGTGCCAGCAGCTTAAGGTGGTCTGGGGCCAACGTCCTGACTTTC. Its protein is CASSLRWSGANVLTF. The rearrangement joins TRBV11-2 to TRBJ2-6, with D unresolved. CDR3 length equals 15 residues. V was trimmed by 2 bases and J by 1 base, leaving 6 bases between them. CDR1 and CDR2 (germline): SGHAT, FQNNGV.

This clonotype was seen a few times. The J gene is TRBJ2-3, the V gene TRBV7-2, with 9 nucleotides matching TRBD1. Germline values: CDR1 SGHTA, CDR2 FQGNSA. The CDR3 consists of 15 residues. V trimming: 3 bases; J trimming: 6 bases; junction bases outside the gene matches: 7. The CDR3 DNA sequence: TGTGCCAGCAGCTTCTCCCTGGGACAGGGCGATACGCAGTATTTT. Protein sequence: CASSFSLGQGDTQYF.

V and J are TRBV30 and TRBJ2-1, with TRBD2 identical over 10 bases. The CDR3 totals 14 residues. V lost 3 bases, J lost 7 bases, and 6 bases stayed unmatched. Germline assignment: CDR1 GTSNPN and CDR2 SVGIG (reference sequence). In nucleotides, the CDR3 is TGTGCCTGGAGCCCAGCGGGGGGGTGGAATGAGCAGTTCTTC. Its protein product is CAWSPAGGWNEQFF.

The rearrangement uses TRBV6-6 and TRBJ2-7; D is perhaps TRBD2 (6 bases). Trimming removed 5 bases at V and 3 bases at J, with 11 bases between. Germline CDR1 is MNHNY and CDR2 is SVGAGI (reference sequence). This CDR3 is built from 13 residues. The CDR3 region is CASSPPGLYEQYF. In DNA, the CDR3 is TGTGCCAGCAGTCCCCCGGGACTCTACGAGCAGTACTTC.

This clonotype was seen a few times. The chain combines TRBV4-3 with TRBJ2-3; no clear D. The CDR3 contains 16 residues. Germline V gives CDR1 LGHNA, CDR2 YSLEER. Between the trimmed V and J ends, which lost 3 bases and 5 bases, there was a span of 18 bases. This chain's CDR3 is CASSHGLGASGDTQYF. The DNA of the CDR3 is TGCGCCAGCAGCCACGGGCTTGGAGCTAGTGGAGATACGCAGTATTTT.

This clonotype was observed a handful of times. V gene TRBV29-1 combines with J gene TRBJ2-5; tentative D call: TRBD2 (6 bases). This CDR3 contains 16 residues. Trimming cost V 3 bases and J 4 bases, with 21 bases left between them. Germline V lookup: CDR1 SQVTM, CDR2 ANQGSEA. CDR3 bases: TGCAGCGTTGATGGCCGGACCGGGGGTTTCGCAGAGACCCAGTACTTC. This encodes CSVDGRTGGFAETQYF.

Here the CDR3 reads CSANFRDREPNEQFF. The CDR3 DNA reads TGCAGTGCTAACTTCCGGGACAGGGAGCCCAATGAGCAGTTCTTC. The chain employs TRBV20-1 and TRBJ2-1; TRBD1 matches at 9 bases. The V and J ends lost 4 bases and 6 bases, in that order; junction bases with no gene match: 10. Germline V gene sequence: CDR1 DFQATT, CDR2 SNEGSKA (reference sequence). The CDR3 contains 15 residues.

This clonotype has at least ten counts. The CDR3 sequence: CASSTGQGKGAFF. The CDR3 coding sequence is TGTGCCAGCAGTACCGGACAGGGTAAAGGGGCTTTCTTT. The chain recombines TRBV12-3 or TRBV12-4 with TRBJ1-1, with 8 bases identical to TRBD1. V trimming: 5 bases; J trimming: 11 bases; junction bases outside the gene matches: 10. This CDR3 spans 13 amino acids.

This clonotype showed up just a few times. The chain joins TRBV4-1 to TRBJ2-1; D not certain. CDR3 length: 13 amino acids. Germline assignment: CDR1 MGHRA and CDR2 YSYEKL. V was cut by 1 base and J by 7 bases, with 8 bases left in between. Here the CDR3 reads CASSQGQRNEQFF. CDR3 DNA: TGCGCCAGCAGCCAAGGACAACGGAATGAGCAGTTCTTC.

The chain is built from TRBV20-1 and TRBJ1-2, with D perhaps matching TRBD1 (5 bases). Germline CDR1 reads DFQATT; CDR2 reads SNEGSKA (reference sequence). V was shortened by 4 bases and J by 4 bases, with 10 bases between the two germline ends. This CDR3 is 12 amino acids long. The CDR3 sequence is CSATAGTYGYTF. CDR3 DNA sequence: TGCAGTGCTACGGCAGGGACCTATGGCTACACCTTC.

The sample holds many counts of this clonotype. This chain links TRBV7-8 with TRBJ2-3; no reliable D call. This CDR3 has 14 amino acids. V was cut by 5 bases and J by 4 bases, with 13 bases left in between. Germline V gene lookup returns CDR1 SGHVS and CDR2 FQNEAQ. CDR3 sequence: CASSLRAGSDTQYF. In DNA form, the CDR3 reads TGTGCCAGCAGCCTTCGTGCCGGGTCAGATACGCAGTATTTT.

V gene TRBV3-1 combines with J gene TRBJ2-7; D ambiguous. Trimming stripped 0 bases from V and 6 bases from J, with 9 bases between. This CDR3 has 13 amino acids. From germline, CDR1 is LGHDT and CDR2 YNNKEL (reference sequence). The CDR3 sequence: CASSQDLGSEQYV. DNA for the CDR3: TGTGCCAGCAGCCAAGATCTGGGGTCCGAGCAGTACGTC.

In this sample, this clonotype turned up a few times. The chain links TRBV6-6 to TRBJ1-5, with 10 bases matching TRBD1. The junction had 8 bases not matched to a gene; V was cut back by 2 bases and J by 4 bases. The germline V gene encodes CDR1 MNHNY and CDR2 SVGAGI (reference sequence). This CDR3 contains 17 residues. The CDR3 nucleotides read TGTGCCAGCAGTTACGAAGCCGGGACAGGGGCTAATCAGCCCCAGCATTTT. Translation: CASSYEAGTGANQPQHF.

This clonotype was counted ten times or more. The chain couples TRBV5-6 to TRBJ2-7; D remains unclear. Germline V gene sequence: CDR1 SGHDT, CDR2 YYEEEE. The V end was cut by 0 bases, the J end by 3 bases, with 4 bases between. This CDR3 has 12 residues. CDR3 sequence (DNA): TGTGCCAGCAGCTTGGCCAACTACGAGCAGTACTTC. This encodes CASSLANYEQYF.